Below are 13 T cell receptor beta chains sequenced from a single sample in a study of T cell changes during pregnancy in multiple sclerosis (dated by TCRdb to about 2019). Library construction relied on the immunoSEQ multiplex PCR assay. TCRdb limited this immuneACCESS table to in-frame rearrangements with V and J called. A share of clones is missing; checked studies link under half to unresolved V genes, and the rest is unexplained. The sample has some 18,000 clones on record, around 86% of them singletons. The ten largest clonotypes hold 13% of the sample. The sample here was CD8+ T cells from peripheral blood mononuclear cells, taken in the third trimester of pregnancy. Source of these receptors: a female donor in good health, enrolled as a control in a pregnancy study.

V is TRBV28 and J is TRBJ2-7; D unresolved. Per germline, CDR1 MDHEN and CDR2 SYDVKM. V was clipped by 3 bases and J by 5 bases, with 5 bases between them. This CDR3 has 11 residues. In DNA, the CDR3 is TGTGCCAGCAGTTTGGGCGACGAGCAGTACTTC. The encoded protein is CASSLGDEQYF.

This clone was picked up one time. This rearrangement joins TRBV28 to TRBJ2-5; 7 bases are a match to TRBD2. The V gene end was trimmed by 5 bases and the J gene end by 5 bases; junction bases not matched to a gene: 11. CDR3 length: 15 amino acids. Germline V CDR1 and CDR2: MDHEN, SYDVKM. The CDR3 DNA sequence: TGTGCCAGCAGTACCCCTTCTAGCGGAGAGGAGACCCAGTACTTC. Translated: CASSTPSSGEETQYF.

The gene calls are TRBV5-1 and TRBJ2-3; 7 bases match TRBD2. CDR3 length: 15 amino acids. Germline V CDR1 and CDR2: SGHRS, YFSETQ. V dropped 4 bases and J dropped 1; count of bases not matched to a gene: 6. CDR3 nucleotide sequence: TGCGCCAGCAGCGGGGGGGGTATCGGCACAGATACGCAGTATTTT. This gives the protein CASSGGGIGTDTQYF.

The rearrangement links TRBV5-6 to TRBJ1-2, with 8 bases fitting TRBD1. Trimming cost V 4 bases and J 5 bases; bases outside gene matches: 7. The CDR3 sequence is 14 residues long. Per germline, CDR1 SGHDT and CDR2 YYEEEE. The CDR3 loop reads CASSHGTGLYGYTF. Written as DNA, the CDR3 is TGTGCCAGCAGCCACGGGACAGGTCTTTATGGCTACACCTTC.

This clone appeared once. This chain uses TRBV7-2 with TRBJ1-6; D might be TRBD1 (6 bases). The germline V gene has CDR1 SGHTA and CDR2 FQGNSA. The CDR3 runs 13 residues. Trimming shortened V by 7 bases and J by 10 bases, and 14 bases separated the two germline ends. CDR3 coding DNA: TGTGCCAGCACCCCGGGGGGGGGCTCACCCCTCCACTTT. Amino acids: CASTPGGGSPLHF.

This chain links TRBV5-5 with TRBJ2-7; maybe TRBD2 (6 bases). The V gene lost 1 base and the J gene lost 4 bases, with 15 bases spanning the gap. The V gene's germline CDR1 is SGHKS and CDR2 YYEKEE (reference sequence). The CDR3 spans 15 residues. This CDR3 is CASSLYGGDIYEQYF. The CDR3 DNA is TGTGCCAGCAGCTTGTACGGGGGAGATATATACGAGCAGTACTTC.

CDR3 coding DNA: TGTGCCAGCAGCTTCCCCTGGAGGCAGGGGGCTGTGACCCAGTACTTC. Protein product: CASSFPWRQGAVTQYF. This chain joins TRBV11-1 and TRBJ2-5; 8 bases match TRBD1. Germline V gene data show CDR1 as SGHAT and CDR2 as FQDESV (reference sequence). J was trimmed by 7 bases and V by 3 bases; bases with no gene match: 13. CDR3 length: 16 amino acids.

The chain employs TRBV2 and TRBJ2-7, with TRBD2 as a possible D gene (6 bases). Germline V gene sequence: CDR1 SNHLY, CDR2 FYNNEI. Trimming took 7 bases from V and 1 from J, leaving 11 bases between them. The CDR3 is 13 amino acids. The CDR3 nucleotides are TGTGCCAGCAACAGGAGGGAATCCTACGAGCAGTACTTC. Translating it yields CASNRRESYEQYF.

The rearrangement links TRBV4-3 to TRBJ2-3; 7 bases are a match to TRBD1. The J segment lost 2 bases and the V segment lost 4 bases, leaving 9 bases of the junction unmatched. This CDR3 is 16 amino acids long. The V gene's germline CDR1 is LGHNA and CDR2 YSLEER. The CDR3 is CASSLGKGQSTDTQYF. The CDR3 region has the DNA TGCGCCAGCAGCCTTGGGAAGGGACAGTCCACAGATACGCAGTATTTT.

This clone was observed a single time. The chain has TRBV4-1 and TRBJ2-7; possible D gene TRBD2, 6 bases. The CDR3 is made up of 15 amino acids. The V gene lost 4 bases and the J gene lost 2 bases, with 15 bases spanning the gap. From germline, CDR1 is MGHRA and CDR2 YSYEKL. Written as DNA, the CDR3 is TGCGCCAGCAGCCCCATGAGTGGGGGGACCTACGAGCAGTACTTC. This sequence encodes CASSPMSGGTYEQYF.

CDR3 DNA: TGCGCCAGCAGCCAGTTAGCTGCGGGACTAGCGGGAGAAGAGACCCAGTACTTC. Translation: CASSQLAAGLAGEETQYF. The chain couples TRBV4-3 to TRBJ2-5, with TRBD2 matching 14 bases. Looked up from germline, CDR1 is LGHNA and CDR2 is YSLEER. The CDR3 is 18 residues long. The ends lost 3 bases at V and 3 bases at J; junction bases unmatched: 9.

The chain recombines TRBV27 with TRBJ2-5, with TRBD2 as a possible D gene (5 bases). The CDR3 extends over 13 amino acids. The germline V gene has CDR1 MNHEY and CDR2 SMNVEV (reference sequence). V shed 5 bases and J shed 4 bases, with 11 bases lying between them. As DNA, the CDR3 is TGTGCCAGCAGTGCCTCACTAGGAGAGACCCAGTACTTC. It yields the protein CASSASLGETQYF.

This chain joins TRBV28 and TRBJ1-1; possibly TRBD1 for D (5 bases). CDR1 is MDHEN, CDR2 SYDVKM, per germline. Deletions cut 3 bases from V and 4 bases from J, with 15 bases between. The CDR3 length is 15 residues. Here the CDR3 reads CASSLVYGGGTEAFF. The CDR3 DNA reads as TGTGCCAGCAGTTTGGTATACGGGGGGGGCACTGAAGCTTTCTTT. The full variable domain, with the rest looked up from reference TRBV28 and TRBJ1-1, is DVKVTQSSRYLVKRTGEKVFLECVQDMDHENMFWYRQDPGLGLRLIYFSYDVKMKEKGDIPEGYSVSREKKERFSLILESASTNQTSMYLCASSLVYGGGTEAFFGQGTRLTVV.